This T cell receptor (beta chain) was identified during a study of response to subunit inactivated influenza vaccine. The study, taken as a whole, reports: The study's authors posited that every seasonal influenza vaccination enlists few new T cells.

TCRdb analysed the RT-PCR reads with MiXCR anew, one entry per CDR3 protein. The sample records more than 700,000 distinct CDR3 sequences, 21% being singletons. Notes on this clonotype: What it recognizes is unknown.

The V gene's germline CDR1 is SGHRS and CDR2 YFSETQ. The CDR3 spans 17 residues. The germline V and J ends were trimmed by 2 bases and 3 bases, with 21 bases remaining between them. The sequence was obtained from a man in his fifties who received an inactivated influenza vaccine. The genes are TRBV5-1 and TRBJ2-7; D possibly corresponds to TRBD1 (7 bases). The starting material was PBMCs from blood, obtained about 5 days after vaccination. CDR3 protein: CASSFSQGDSYYYEQYF. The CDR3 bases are TGCGCCAGCAGCTTTTCCCAGGGGGACTCCTACTACTACGAGCAGTACTTC.